These T cell receptor beta chains were read from a single sample in a study of shared clonotypes between healthy human individuals. Sequencing was performed with immunoSEQ multiplex PCR; in TCRdb, only in-frame clones are kept and a portion is missing. This repertoire shows under 600,000 clones, about 98% found once; its top ten account for 0.25% to 0.35%. Sequenced material: naive CD8+ T cells sorted from blood. These receptors were obtained from a man under 40 in good health. Both conserved end residues are part of each CDR3. A D gene is named only where the DNA matches it firmly. Clone size is not always given. Where it is, it says once, few, many or a class for expanded clones.

d_call cdr3_length j_call v_call clone_size cdr3_aa cdr3_nt
NA 14 TRBJ2-1 TRBV6-5 NA CASSQDSSYNEQFF TGTGCCAGCAGCCAGGACAGTTCCTACAATGAGCAGTTCTTC
TRBD2 15 TRBJ2-7 TRBV5-5 NA CASTLNSGSAHEQYF TGTGCCAGCACCCTAAATAGCGGGAGTGCCCACGAGCAGTACTTC
NA 15 TRBJ2-7 TRBV4-1 NA CASSQVGRNSYEQYF TGCGCCAGCAGCCAAGTGGGACGGAACTCCTACGAGCAGTACTTC
NA 15 TRBJ2-7 TRBV5-1 NA CASSLAQGISYEQYF TGCGCCAGCAGCTTGGCCCAGGGGATTTCCTACGAGCAGTACTTC
NA 11 TRBJ2-1 TRBV9 once CASSFRNEQFF TGTGCCAGCAGTTTCAGGAATGAGCAGTTCTTC
TRBD1 13 TRBJ1-2 TRBV9 once CASSARDSYGYTF TGTGCCAGCAGCGCCCGGGACAGCTATGGCTACACCTTC
NA 12 TRBJ2-7 TRBV9 NA CASSADSYEQYF TGTGCCAGCAGCGCGGACAGCTACGAGCAGTACTTC
NA 15 TRBJ1-1 TRBV2 NA CASSEVGGLNTEAFF TGTGCCAGCAGTGAGGTCGGGGGGTTGAACACTGAAGCTTTCTTT
TRBD2 18 TRBJ2-4 TRBV27 NA CASSWGLAGGIAKNIQYF TGTGCCAGCTCCTGGGGACTAGCGGGAGGGATAGCCAAAAACATTCAGTACTTC
NA 14 TRBJ2-3 TRBV29-1 NA CSVVPTGYTDTQYF TGCAGCGTTGTCCCAACCGGTTACACAGATACGCAGTATTTT
TRBD1 15 TRBJ1-2 TRBV28 NA CASSRPGQGAYGYTF TGTGCCAGCAGCAGACCCGGACAGGGCGCCTATGGCTACACCTTC
NA 15 TRBJ2-7 TRBV7-8 NA CASSLVPGTHVEQYF TGTGCCAGCAGCTTAGTCCCGGGGACGCACGTCGAGCAGTACTTC
TRBD2 16 TRBJ2-1 TRBV7-9 NA CASSMSGSPFYNEQFF TGTGCCAGCAGCATGAGCGGGAGCCCATTCTACAATGAGCAGTTCTTC
TRBD2 20 TRBJ2-5 TRBV7-8 NA CASSLVRLAGGPYPKETQYF TGTGCCAGCAGCTTAGTCCGACTAGCGGGAGGTCCGTATCCTAAAGAGACCCAGTACTTC
NA 14 TRBJ2-7 TRBV7-6 once CASSLADEGYEQYF TGTGCCAGCAGCTTAGCTGATGAGGGGTACGAGCAGTACTTC
NA 13 TRBJ1-5 TRBV5-1 NA CASAMGINQPQHF TGCGCCAGCGCGATGGGGATCAATCAGCCCCAGCATTTT
NA 14 TRBJ2-7 TRBV15 NA CATSRVLKENEQYF TGTGCCACCAGCAGAGTGTTGAAGGAAAACGAGCAGTACTTC
NA 15 TRBJ1-3 TRBV4-1 NA CASSQVWGSGNTIYF TGCGCCAGCAGCCAAGTATGGGGCTCTGGAAACACCATATATTTT
NA 13 TRBJ1-1 TRBV6-5 NA CASSYVLNTEAFF TGTGCCAGCAGTTACGTACTGAACACTGAAGCTTTCTTT
NA 13 TRBJ2-7 TRBV5-4 NA CASSFGGAGEQYF TGTGCCAGCAGCTTCGGTGGGGCGGGCGAGCAGTACTTC
NA 12 TRBJ2-3 TRBV27 few CASSDLTDTQYF TGTGCCAGCAGCGACCTCACAGATACGCAGTATTTT
NA 14 TRBJ2-2 TRBV2 NA CASSEAWGTGELFF TGTGCCAGCAGTGAAGCGTGGGGGACCGGGGAGCTGTTTTTT
NA 14 TRBJ1-1 TRBV28 once CASSPRALWGEAFF TGTGCCAGCAGTCCGCGGGCCCTCTGGGGTGAAGCTTTCTTT
NA 13 TRBJ1-1 TRBV29-1 NA CSAQDGQNTEAFF TGCAGCGCCCAAGACGGTCAGAACACTGAAGCTTTCTTT
NA 13 TRBJ1-1 TRBV6-5 NA CASSPAGNTEAFF TGTGCCAGCAGCCCGGCCGGCAACACTGAAGCTTTCTTT
NA 13 TRBJ2-5 TRBV27 once CASSRGFQETQYF TGTGCCAGCAGTCGAGGGTTCCAAGAGACCCAGTACTTC